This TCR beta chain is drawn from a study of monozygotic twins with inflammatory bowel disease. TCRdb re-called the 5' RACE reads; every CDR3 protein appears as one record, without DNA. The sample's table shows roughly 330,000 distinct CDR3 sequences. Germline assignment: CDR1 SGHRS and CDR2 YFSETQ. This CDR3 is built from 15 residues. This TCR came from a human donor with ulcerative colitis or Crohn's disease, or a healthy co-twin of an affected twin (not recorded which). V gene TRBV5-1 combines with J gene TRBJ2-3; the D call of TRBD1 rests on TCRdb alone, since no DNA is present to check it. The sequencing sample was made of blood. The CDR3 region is CASSSMYGGSDTQYF.